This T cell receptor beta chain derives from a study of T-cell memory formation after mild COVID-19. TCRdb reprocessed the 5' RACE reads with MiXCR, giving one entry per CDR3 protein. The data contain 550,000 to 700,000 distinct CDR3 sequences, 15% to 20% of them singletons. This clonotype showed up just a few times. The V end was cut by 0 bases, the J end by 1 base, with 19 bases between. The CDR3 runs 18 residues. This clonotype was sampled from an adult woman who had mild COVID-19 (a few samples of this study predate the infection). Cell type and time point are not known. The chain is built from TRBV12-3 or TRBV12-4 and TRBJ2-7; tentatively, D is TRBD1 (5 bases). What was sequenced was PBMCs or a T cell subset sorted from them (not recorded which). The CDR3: CASSLAFVVQARSYEQYF. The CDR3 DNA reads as TGTGCCAGCAGTTTAGCGTTCGTGGTACAGGCCAGATCCTACGAGCAGTACTTC.